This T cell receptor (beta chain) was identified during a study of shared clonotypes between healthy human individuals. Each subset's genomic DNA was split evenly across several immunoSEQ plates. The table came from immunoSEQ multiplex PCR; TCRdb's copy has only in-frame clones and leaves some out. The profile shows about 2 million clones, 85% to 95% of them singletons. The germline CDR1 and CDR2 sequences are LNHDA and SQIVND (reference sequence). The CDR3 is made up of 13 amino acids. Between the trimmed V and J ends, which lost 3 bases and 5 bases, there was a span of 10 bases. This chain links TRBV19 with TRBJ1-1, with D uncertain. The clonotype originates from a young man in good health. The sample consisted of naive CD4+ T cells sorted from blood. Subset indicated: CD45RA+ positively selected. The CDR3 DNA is TGTGCCAGTAGTATGACCGGCTCAACTGAAGCTTTCTTT. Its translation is CASSMTGSTEAFF.